Listed below are T cell receptor beta chains from one sample, sequenced in a study of T cells in Graves' hyperthyroidism and ophthalmopathy. MiXCR was run by TCRdb on the multiplex PCR reads, yielding one entry per CDR3 protein. The table lists 550,000 to 600,000 distinct CDR3 sequences, around 45% of them singletons. Sequenced: peripheral blood or thyroid tissue (not recorded which). All receptors come from an adult woman with Graves' disease, either hyperthyroidism or ophthalmopathy (not recorded which). The CDR3 runs from the conserved cysteine through the conserved F or W. D genes are given only for firm matches. The size of a clone is reported for some rows only, either as once, few or many, or as a class for expanded clones.

abundance: NA
v_gene: TRBV25-1
j_gene: TRBJ1-2
d_gene: NA
len: 14
CDR3aa: CASRDPGGIGGYTF
CDR3nt: TGTGCCAGCAGAGATCCTGGGGGAATAGGTGGCTACACCTTC

abundance: NA
v_gene: TRBV7-9
j_gene: TRBJ1-2
d_gene: NA
len: 14
CDR3aa: CASSPNRDVNGYTF
CDR3nt: TGTGCCAGCAGCCCTAACAGGGATGTGAACGGCTACACCTTC

abundance: many
v_gene: TRBV6-1
j_gene: TRBJ2-7
d_gene: TRBD2
len: 15
CDR3aa: CASSEETSDSYEQYF
CDR3nt: TGTGCCAGCAGTGAAGAGACTAGCGACTCCTACGAGCAGTACTTC

abundance: many
v_gene: TRBV11-2
j_gene: TRBJ2-5
d_gene: NA
len: 14
CDR3aa: CASSLTSEQETQYF
CDR3nt: TGTGCCAGCAGCTTAACGTCGGAGCAAGAGACCCAGTACTTC

abundance: NA
v_gene: TRBV5-4
j_gene: TRBJ2-2
d_gene: NA
len: 13
CDR3aa: CASSLVIPGELFF
CDR3nt: TGTGCCAGCAGCTTGGTAATACCCGGGGAGCTGTTTTTT

abundance: NA
v_gene: TRBV2
j_gene: TRBJ1-6
d_gene: NA
len: 12
CDR3aa: CASRADPLALHF
CDR3nt: TGTGCCAGCAGAGCCGACCCCCTGGCCCTCCACTTT

abundance: many
v_gene: TRBV7-9
j_gene: TRBJ1-5
d_gene: NA
len: 12
CDR3aa: CASAGDYEPQHF
CDR3nt: TGTGCCAGCGCAGGGGATTATGAGCCCCAGCATTTT

abundance: NA
v_gene: TRBV12-5
j_gene: TRBJ2-7
d_gene: TRBD2
len: 19
CDR3aa: CASGTFGLAGVEISYEQYF
CDR3nt: TGTGCTAGTGGTACCTTCGGACTAGCGGGAGTAGAGATCTCCTACGAGCAGTACTTC

abundance: NA
v_gene: TRBV20-1
j_gene: TRBJ1-1
d_gene: NA
len: 11
CDR3aa: CSAAVDTEAFF
CDR3nt: TGCAGTGCTGCCGTGGACACTGAAGCTTTCTTT

abundance: NA
v_gene: TRBV10-3
j_gene: TRBJ1-4
d_gene: NA
len: 13
CDR3aa: CAIRGRVNEKLFF
CDR3nt: TGTGCCATCAGGGGGCGAGTTAATGAAAAACTGTTTTTT

abundance: many
v_gene: TRBV2
j_gene: TRBJ1-5
d_gene: NA
len: 13
CDR3aa: CASGQGANQPQHF
CDR3nt: TGTGCCAGCGGGCAGGGCGCCAATCAGCCCCAGCATTTT

abundance: many
v_gene: TRBV7-3
j_gene: TRBJ2-1
d_gene: NA
len: 11
CDR3aa: CASSVGDEQFF
CDR3nt: TGTGCCAGCAGCGTAGGGGATGAGCAGTTCTTC

abundance: NA
v_gene: TRBV19
j_gene: TRBJ1-4
d_gene: NA
len: 15
CDR3aa: CASSIPGVYSEKLFF
CDR3nt: TGTGCCAGTAGTATCCCCGGAGTATATTCCGAAAAACTGTTTTTT

abundance: few
v_gene: TRBV25-1
j_gene: TRBJ1-2
d_gene: NA
len: 13
CDR3aa: CASSESVLYGYTF
CDR3nt: TGTGCCAGCAGTGAATCAGTACTCTATGGCTACACCTTC

abundance: few
v_gene: TRBV2
j_gene: TRBJ2-2
d_gene: TRBD2
len: 14
CDR3aa: CASMGLAATNEQFF
CDR3nt: TGTGCCAGCATGGGACTAGCGGCCACCAATGAGCAGTTTTTT

abundance: many
v_gene: TRBV19
j_gene: TRBJ1-5
d_gene: NA
len: 15
CDR3aa: CASSIYRDSNQPQHF
CDR3nt: TGTGCCAGTAGTATCTACAGAGATAGCAATCAGCCCCAGCATTTT

abundance: few
v_gene: TRBV6-6
j_gene: TRBJ2-7
d_gene: TRBD1
len: 16
CDR3aa: CASRADRVLWTYEQYF
CDR3nt: TGTGCCAGCAGGGCCGACAGGGTTTTGTGGACCTACGAGCAGTACTTC

abundance: few
v_gene: TRBV28
j_gene: TRBJ2-7
d_gene: TRBD1
len: 14
CDR3aa: CASVRLGQGYEQYF
CDR3nt: TGTGCCAGCGTAAGGCTCGGACAGGGCTACGAGCAGTACTTC

abundance: NA
v_gene: TRBV7-3
j_gene: TRBJ1-4
d_gene: NA
len: 15
CDR3aa: CASSLTGGADEKLFF
CDR3nt: TGTGCCAGCAGCTTAACGGGAGGGGCAGATGAAAAACTGTTTTTT

abundance: once
v_gene: TRBV19
j_gene: TRBJ1-1
d_gene: NA
len: 17
CDR3aa: CASSIPARGVMNTEAFF
CDR3nt: TGTGCCAGTAGTATTCCGGCCAGGGGAGTCATGAACACTGAAGCTTTCTTT

abundance: NA
v_gene: TRBV7-3
j_gene: TRBJ1-1
d_gene: NA
len: 15
CDR3aa: CASSPYRTNNTEAFF
CDR3nt: TGTGCCAGCAGTCCATATCGGACGAACAACACTGAAGCTTTCTTT

abundance: NA
v_gene: TRBV29-1
j_gene: TRBJ1-5
d_gene: NA
len: 14
CDR3aa: CSDSNRFGHQPQHF
CDR3nt: TGCAGCGATTCAAATAGGTTCGGGCATCAGCCCCAGCATTTT

abundance: once
v_gene: TRBV4-1
j_gene: TRBJ1-6
d_gene: TRBD1
len: 16
CDR3aa: CASSPGRQGIGSPLHF
CDR3nt: TGCGCCAGCAGCCCCGGCAGACAGGGGATCGGGTCACCCCTCCACTTT

abundance: few
v_gene: TRBV28
j_gene: TRBJ1-6
d_gene: NA
len: 13
CDR3aa: CASRKQGFSPLHF
CDR3nt: TGTGCCAGCAGAAAACAGGGATTTTCACCCCTCCACTTT

abundance: many
v_gene: TRBV7-9
j_gene: TRBJ2-7
d_gene: TRBD2
len: 19
CDR3aa: CASSFIPWTSGSFAYEQYF
CDR3nt: TGTGCCAGCAGCTTCATCCCATGGACTAGCGGGAGTTTTGCTTACGAGCAGTACTTC

abundance: NA
v_gene: TRBV10-3
j_gene: TRBJ1-1
d_gene: NA
len: 14
CDR3aa: CASSSLLVGTEAFF
CDR3nt: TGTGCCAGCAGCTCCCTCCTGGTGGGAACTGAAGCTTTCTTT

abundance: many
v_gene: TRBV5-1
j_gene: TRBJ2-7
d_gene: NA
len: 14
CDR3aa: CASSLEGGLSEQYF
CDR3nt: TGCGCCAGCAGCTTGGAGGGGGGGCTGAGCGAGCAGTACTTC

abundance: few
v_gene: TRBV5-1
j_gene: TRBJ2-3
d_gene: TRBD2
len: 15
CDR3aa: CASSLGSGRTDTQYF
CDR3nt: TGCGCCAGCAGCTTGGGTAGCGGGAGAACAGATACGCAGTATTTT

abundance: NA
v_gene: TRBV7-2
j_gene: TRBJ2-7
d_gene: NA
len: 15
CDR3aa: CASSGVTGRYGEQYF
CDR3nt: TGTGCCAGCAGCGGGGTCACAGGCCGCTACGGCGAGCAGTACTTC

abundance: many
v_gene: TRBV10-3
j_gene: TRBJ2-7
d_gene: NA
len: 13
CDR3aa: CAISEGQIYEQYF
CDR3nt: TGTGCCATCAGTGAGGGACAAATCTACGAGCAGTACTTC

abundance: many
v_gene: TRBV6-6
j_gene: TRBJ1-2
d_gene: NA
len: 15
CDR3aa: CASSYSPNVNYGYTF
CDR3nt: TGTGCCAGCAGTTACTCGCCCAATGTGAACTATGGCTACACCTTC

abundance: many
v_gene: TRBV11-2
j_gene: TRBJ2-7
d_gene: TRBD2
len: 17
CDR3aa: CASSALRGRTRTREQYF
CDR3nt: TGTGCCAGCAGCGCCTTAAGGGGCCGGACTAGAACCCGGGAGCAGTACTTC

abundance: many
v_gene: TRBV20-1
j_gene: TRBJ2-7
d_gene: TRBD1
len: 13
CDR3aa: CSAPPQGAVEQYF
CDR3nt: TGCAGTGCCCCCCCGCAGGGGGCGGTCGAGCAGTACTTC

abundance: NA
v_gene: TRBV5-1
j_gene: TRBJ1-5
d_gene: NA
len: 15
CDR3aa: CASSLDAHSNQPQHF
CDR3nt: TGCGCCAGCAGCTTGGATGCCCATAGCAATCAGCCCCAGCATTTT

abundance: NA
v_gene: TRBV28
j_gene: TRBJ2-7
d_gene: TRBD2
len: 15
CDR3aa: CASNKPSGTTYEHYF
CDR3nt: TGTGCCAGCAATAAGCCTAGCGGAACAACCTACGAGCACTACTTC

abundance: many
v_gene: TRBV6-6
j_gene: TRBJ2-7
d_gene: NA
len: 15
CDR3aa: CASSPRGVGNYEQYF
CDR3nt: TGTGCCAGCAGCCCGAGGGGGGTAGGAAACTACGAGCAGTACTTC

abundance: NA
v_gene: TRBV7-7
j_gene: TRBJ1-6
d_gene: TRBD1
len: 15
CDR3aa: CASSPGQGYNSPLHF
CDR3nt: TGTGCCAGCAGCCCGGGACAGGGCTATAATTCACCCCTCCACTTT

abundance: NA
v_gene: TRBV10-3
j_gene: TRBJ2-5
d_gene: NA
len: 14
CDR3aa: CAISALRMMETQYF
CDR3nt: TGTGCCATCAGTGCTTTGAGGATGATGGAGACCCAGTACTTC

abundance: few
v_gene: TRBV15
j_gene: TRBJ2-1
d_gene: NA
len: 14
CDR3aa: CATSQGGTYNEQFF
CDR3nt: TGTGCCACCAGCCAGGGGGGGACCTACAATGAGCAGTTCTTC

abundance: few
v_gene: TRBV7-9
j_gene: TRBJ2-5
d_gene: NA
len: 16
CDR3aa: CASSWGFGGGGETQYF
CDR3nt: TGTGCCAGCAGCTGGGGGTTTGGCGGAGGAGGAGAGACCCAGTACTTC

abundance: NA
v_gene: TRBV5-1
j_gene: TRBJ2-1
d_gene: TRBD2
len: 14
CDR3aa: CASQGISGTNEQFF
CDR3nt: TGCGCCAGCCAGGGGATTAGCGGGACCAATGAGCAGTTCTTC

abundance: few
v_gene: TRBV29-1
j_gene: TRBJ2-7
d_gene: TRBD1
len: 14
CDR3aa: CSVSRDRSVGEQYF
CDR3nt: TGCAGCGTCTCCCGGGACAGGTCCGTCGGGGAGCAGTACTTC

abundance: NA
v_gene: TRBV20-1
j_gene: TRBJ1-5
d_gene: NA
len: 17
CDR3aa: CSARSGAGSYSNQPQHF
CDR3nt: TGCAGTGCTAGAAGCGGGGCAGGTTCATATAGCAATCAGCCCCAGCATTTT

abundance: NA
v_gene: TRBV7-8
j_gene: TRBJ1-1
d_gene: NA
len: 14
CDR3aa: CASSPGGVDTEAFF
CDR3nt: TGTGCCAGCAGCCCCGGAGGGGTCGACACTGAAGCTTTCTTT

abundance: many
v_gene: TRBV5-8
j_gene: TRBJ2-7
d_gene: NA
len: 15
CDR3aa: CASSFRQRGTYEQYF
CDR3nt: TGTGCCAGCAGCTTTAGACAAAGGGGGACCTACGAGCAGTACTTC